This T cell receptor beta chain appears in the sequencing data of a study of blood T cells in healthy people across ages. Study observations and caveats: TCR beta diversity, measured per million T cells, fell in a roughly linear way with age.

To note about this clonotype: Its antigen is unidentified.

The use of a sample-barcoded 5' primer and a J-beta primer mix characterized a second PCR of about 6 to 12 cycles. Every single cDNA molecule received a tag from a template-switch adaptor with 12 random nucleotides. One entry per CDR3 protein results from TCRdb running MiXCR on the 5' RACE reads. The table lists 950,000 to 1,200,000 distinct CDR3 sequences, less than 45% of them singletons. Sample: blood. The origin of this receptor is a man younger than 35 in good health.

The CDR3 DNA reads as TGCAGCGTTGAGGGACTAGCGGAGGACCAAGAGACCCAGTACTTC. Its protein product is CSVEGLAEDQETQYF. The V and J genes are TRBV29-1 and TRBJ2-5, with TRBD2 identical over 11 bases. The CDR3 extends over 15 amino acids. V gave up 3 bases and J gave up 0 bases; unmatched junction bases: 3. Germline V lookup: CDR1 SQVTM, CDR2 ANQGSEA.